The 11 T cell receptor beta chains given below trace back to one sample, sequenced in a study of blood T cells in healthy people across ages. Next came a second PCR, run for about 7 to 12 cycles, which used a sample-barcoded 5' primer along with a J-beta primer mix. TCRdb re-called the 5' RACE reads with MiXCR, one entry per CDR3 protein. The data hold approximately 2,000,000 distinct CDR3 sequences, with 35% to 50% observed a single time. The specimen sequenced was blood. The receptor source for this set is a human donor in good health.

The chain employs TRBV9 and TRBJ2-1, with 7 bases lining up with TRBD2. Germline CDR1 is SGDLS and CDR2 is YYNGEE. J gave up 1 base and V 4 bases, and 5 bases lay outside the gene matches. The CDR3 is made up of 15 amino acids. CDR3 region: CASSISSGSYNEQFF. CDR3 bases: TGTGCCAGCAGCATTTCTAGCGGATCCTACAATGAGCAGTTCTTC.

This clonotype was seen more than once but under ten times. The chain couples TRBV7-6 to TRBJ2-7; TRBD1 is a possible D gene (6 bases). The CDR3 is 14 amino acids. V lost 4 bases and J lost 5, with 15 bases in between. The germline V gene has CDR1 SGHVS and CDR2 FNYEAQ. For the CDR3, the DNA is TGTGCCAGCAGCTCGACAGGACCCCAGGACGAGCAGTACTTC. It translates to CASSSTGPQDEQYF.

This clonotype occurred many times. The genes are TRBV12-3 or TRBV12-4 and TRBJ2-6; D call uncertain. This CDR3 is built from 15 residues. The V gene lost 2 bases and the J gene lost 0 bases, with 5 bases spanning the gap. This CDR3 is CASSLWASGANVLTF. DNA for the CDR3: TGTGCCAGCAGTTTATGGGCCTCTGGGGCCAACGTCCTGACTTTC.

This clonotype appeared a single time. The chain uses TRBV9 and TRBJ2-2; 10 bases map to TRBD2. Trimming removed 4 bases from V and 4 bases from J; junction bases left unmatched: 10. This CDR3 has 17 residues. Per germline, CDR1 SGDLS and CDR2 YYNGEE. CDR3 amino acids: CASSSGLATSVTGELFF. DNA of the CDR3: TGTGCCAGCAGCTCGGGACTAGCGACGAGCGTCACCGGGGAGCTGTTTTTT.

This clonotype was counted only a few times. The chain recombines TRBV20-1 with TRBJ2-7; 9 bases match TRBD2. This CDR3 is 16 amino acids long. Germline V CDR1 and CDR2: DFQATT, SNEGSKA (reference sequence). The trim removed 0 bases at V and 4 bases at J, leaving 10 bases unmatched. CDR3 DNA: TGCAGTGCTAGAGATATCCTACTAGCGGGTTTTTACGAGCAGTACTTC. Its protein product is CSARDILLAGFYEQYF.

The chain joins TRBV15 to TRBJ1-5; D remains unclear. The CDR3 extends over 15 amino acids. Trimming removed 3 bases from V and 1 base from J, with 10 bases in between. Germline loops: CDR1 LNHNV, CDR2 YYDKDF (reference sequence). This CDR3 is CATSRDSWSNQPQHF. The CDR3, as DNA: TGTGCCACCAGCAGGGATTCTTGGAGCAATCAGCCCCAGCATTTT. Using reference TRBV15 and TRBJ1-5 for the parts outside the CDR3, the full variable domain is DAMVIQNPRYQVTQFGKPVTLSCSQTLNHNVMYWYQQKSSQAPKLLFHYYDKDFNNEADTPDNFQSRRPNTSFCFLDIRSPGLGDTAMYLCATSRDSWSNQPQHFGDGTRLSIL.

The chain uses TRBV7-2 and TRBJ2-7, with D uncertain. This CDR3 comprises 13 residues. CDR1 and CDR2 (germline): SGHTA, FQGNSA. The V end lost 5 bases, the J end lost 6 bases, and 14 bases lay between the germline ends. The CDR3 coding sequence is TGTGCCAGCAGCACGGACGGCCCAGGCGAGCAGTACTTC. This gives the protein CASSTDGPGEQYF.

In DNA, the CDR3 is TGCAGTGCGCTCCGGGTAGCAGGAGAGACCCAGTTCTTC. It is translated as CSALRVAGETQFF. V usage is TRBV20-1 and J usage is TRBJ2-1, with no clear D. Trimming took off 6 bases at V and 13 bases at J, with 22 bases between the two ends. The length of the CDR3 is 13 residues. Looked up from germline, CDR1 is DFQATT and CDR2 is SNEGSKA (reference sequence).

This clonotype was seen a few times. This CDR3 reads CSVDTTGTGNEAFF. CDR3 DNA sequence: TGCAGCGTTGATACAACCGGGACAGGGAATGAAGCTTTCTTT. The V and J genes are TRBV29-1 and TRBJ1-1; 9 bases map to TRBD1. CDR3 length: 14 residues. The V gene's germline CDR1 is SQVTM and CDR2 ANQGSEA. Germline trimming cut 3 bases from V and 7 bases from J; bases unmatched to any gene: 9.

V and J are TRBV24-1 and TRBJ1-2, with a tentative D call TRBD1 (5 bases). Trimming left V 1 base short and J 8 bases short, with 13 bases between. The CDR3 covers 14 residues. Germline V gene lookup returns CDR1 KGHDR and CDR2 SFDVKD. This chain's CDR3 is CATSDFRQGGGYTF. CDR3 nucleotides: TGTGCCACCAGTGATTTCAGGCAGGGTGGCGGCTACACCTTC.

This clonotype appeared a few times. The rearrangement uses TRBV6-1 and TRBJ2-5, with no clear D. With 4 bases removed from V and 1 base from J, the gap between germline ends came to 13 bases. Germline V lookup: CDR1 MNHNS, CDR2 SASEGT. The CDR3 extends over 15 amino acids. This CDR3 is CASSVQGEVQETQYF. CDR3 nucleotide sequence: TGTGCCAGCAGTGTACAAGGTGAAGTCCAAGAGACCCAGTACTTC.